This T cell receptor beta chain comes out of a study of blood T cells in healthy people across ages. The CDR3 sequence is 13 residues long. Germline loops: CDR1 DFQATT, CDR2 SNEGSKA (reference sequence). The J segment lost 6 bases and the V segment lost 5 bases, leaving 7 bases of the junction unmatched. Each individual donor underwent a draw of 8 to 10 milliliters of peripheral blood. In its sample, this clonotype was seen many times. A J-beta primer mix and a sample-barcoded 5' primer were used in a second PCR of about 6 to 12 cycles. Carrying 12 random nucleotides, a template-switch adaptor labeled each individual cDNA molecule. TCRdb called the 5' RACE reads again in MiXCR, with one record for every CDR3 protein. Of 500,000 to 700,000 distinct CDR3 sequences listed, approximately 30% were seen once; the top ten hold approximately 14%.

This receptor was identified in a woman of 80 years or more in good health. The specimen was blood. The V and J genes are TRBV20-1 and TRBJ2-7, with TRBD1 matching over 10 bases. The CDR3 spells CSADTGTGAEQYF. CDR3 sequence (DNA): TGCAGTGCTGATACCGGGACAGGGGCCGAGCAGTACTTC.